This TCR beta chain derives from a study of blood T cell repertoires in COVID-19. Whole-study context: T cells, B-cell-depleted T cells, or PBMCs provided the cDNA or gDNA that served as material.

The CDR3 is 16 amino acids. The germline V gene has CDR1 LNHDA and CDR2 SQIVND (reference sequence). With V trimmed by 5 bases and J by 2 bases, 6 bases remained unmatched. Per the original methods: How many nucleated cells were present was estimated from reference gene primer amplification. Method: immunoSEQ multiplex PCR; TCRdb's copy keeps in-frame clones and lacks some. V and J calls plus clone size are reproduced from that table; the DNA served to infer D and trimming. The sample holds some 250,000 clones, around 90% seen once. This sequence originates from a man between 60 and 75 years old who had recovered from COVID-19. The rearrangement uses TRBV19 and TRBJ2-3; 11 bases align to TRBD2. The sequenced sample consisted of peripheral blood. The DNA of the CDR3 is TGTGCCAGTAGTGGCGGACTAGCGGGCGTCACAGATACGCAGTATTTT. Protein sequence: CASSGGLAGVTDTQYF.